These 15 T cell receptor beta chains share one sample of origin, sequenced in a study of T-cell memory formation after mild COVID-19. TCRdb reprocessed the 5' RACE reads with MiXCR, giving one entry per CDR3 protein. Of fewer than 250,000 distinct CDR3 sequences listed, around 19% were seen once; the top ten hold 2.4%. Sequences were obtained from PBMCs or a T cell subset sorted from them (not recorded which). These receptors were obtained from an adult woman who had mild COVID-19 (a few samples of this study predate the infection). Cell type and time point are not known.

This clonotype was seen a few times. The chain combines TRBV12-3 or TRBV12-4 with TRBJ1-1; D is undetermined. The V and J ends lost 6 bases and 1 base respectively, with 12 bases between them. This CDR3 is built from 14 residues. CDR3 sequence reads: CASRDTHKNTEAFF. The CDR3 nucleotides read TGTGCCAGCAGAGACACGCACAAGAACACTGAAGCTTTCTTT.

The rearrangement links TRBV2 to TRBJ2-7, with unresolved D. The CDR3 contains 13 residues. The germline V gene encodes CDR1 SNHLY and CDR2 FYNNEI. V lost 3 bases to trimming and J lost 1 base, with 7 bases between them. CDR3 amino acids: CASSDVQSYEQYF. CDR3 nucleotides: TGTGCCAGCAGTGATGTGCAATCCTACGAGCAGTACTTC.

The CDR3 region has the DNA TGCAGTGCGGAGGGACAGGGTGCGTACAATGAGCAGTTCTTC. This translates into CSAEGQGAYNEQFF. The genes are TRBV20-1 and TRBJ2-1; 9 bases are shared with TRBD1. Trimming took 6 bases from V and 4 from J; bases not matched to a gene: 7. CDR1 DFQATT and CDR2 SNEGSKA come from the germline V gene (reference sequence). The CDR3 is 14 amino acids.

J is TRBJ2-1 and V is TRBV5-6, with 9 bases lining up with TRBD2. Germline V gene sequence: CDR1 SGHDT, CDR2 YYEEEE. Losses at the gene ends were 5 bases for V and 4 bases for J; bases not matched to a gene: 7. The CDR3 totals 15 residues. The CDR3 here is CASRGSGRRYNEQFF. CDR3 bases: TGTGCCAGCAGGGGTAGCGGGAGAAGGTACAATGAGCAGTTCTTC. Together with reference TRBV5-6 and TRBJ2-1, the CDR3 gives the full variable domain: DAGVTQSPTHLIKTRGQQVTLRCSPKSGHDTVSWYQQALGQGPQFIFQYYEEEERQRGNFPDRFSGHQFPNYSSELNVNALLLGDSALYLCASRGSGRRYNEQFFGPGTRLTVL.

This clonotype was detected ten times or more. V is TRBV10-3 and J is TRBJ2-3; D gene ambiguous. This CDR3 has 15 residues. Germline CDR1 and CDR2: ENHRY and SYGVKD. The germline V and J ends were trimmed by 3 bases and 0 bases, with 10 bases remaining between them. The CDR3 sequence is CAISDKPTSTDTQYF. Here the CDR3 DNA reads TGTGCCATCAGTGATAAACCGACAAGCACAGATACGCAGTATTTT.

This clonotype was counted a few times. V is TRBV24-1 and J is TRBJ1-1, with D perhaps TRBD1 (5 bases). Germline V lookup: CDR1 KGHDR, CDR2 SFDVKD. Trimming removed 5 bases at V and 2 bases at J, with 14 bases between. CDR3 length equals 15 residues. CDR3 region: CATSVGDRGNTEAFF. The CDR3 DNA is TGTGCCACCAGTGTAGGGGATCGAGGAAACACTGAAGCTTTCTTT.

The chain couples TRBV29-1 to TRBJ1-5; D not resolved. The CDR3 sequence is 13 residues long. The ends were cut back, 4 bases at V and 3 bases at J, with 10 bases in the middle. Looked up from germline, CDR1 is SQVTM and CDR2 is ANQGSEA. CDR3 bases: TGCAGCGTTGGTGGCAGGAACAATCAGCCCCAGCATTTT. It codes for CSVGGRNNQPQHF.

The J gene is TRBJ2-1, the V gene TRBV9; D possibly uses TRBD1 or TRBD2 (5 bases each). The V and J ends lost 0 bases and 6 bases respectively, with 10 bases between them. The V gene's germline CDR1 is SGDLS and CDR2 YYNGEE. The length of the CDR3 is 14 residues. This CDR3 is CASSVGAGGNEQFF. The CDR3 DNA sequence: TGTGCCAGCAGCGTAGGGGCTGGGGGCAATGAGCAGTTCTTC.

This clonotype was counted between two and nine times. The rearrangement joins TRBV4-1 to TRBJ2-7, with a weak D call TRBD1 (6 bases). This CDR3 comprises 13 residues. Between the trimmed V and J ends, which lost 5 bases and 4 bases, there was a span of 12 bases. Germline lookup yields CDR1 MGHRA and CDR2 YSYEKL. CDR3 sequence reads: CASSEQQGYEQYF. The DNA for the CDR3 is TGCGCCAGCAGCGAACAACAGGGTTACGAGCAGTACTTC.

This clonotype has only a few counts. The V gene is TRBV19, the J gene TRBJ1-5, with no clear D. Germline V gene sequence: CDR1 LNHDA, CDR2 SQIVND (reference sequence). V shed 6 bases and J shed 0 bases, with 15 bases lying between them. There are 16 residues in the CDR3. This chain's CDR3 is CASRGQDSPSNQPQHF. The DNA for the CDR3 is TGTGCCAGTAGAGGTCAGGACTCCCCTAGCAATCAGCCCCAGCATTTT.

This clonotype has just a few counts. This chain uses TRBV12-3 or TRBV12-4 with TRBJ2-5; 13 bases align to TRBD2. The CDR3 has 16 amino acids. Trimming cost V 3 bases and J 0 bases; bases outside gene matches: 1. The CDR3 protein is CASSLTSGGYQETQYF. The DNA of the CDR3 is TGTGCCAGCAGTTTGACTAGCGGGGGGTACCAAGAGACCCAGTACTTC.

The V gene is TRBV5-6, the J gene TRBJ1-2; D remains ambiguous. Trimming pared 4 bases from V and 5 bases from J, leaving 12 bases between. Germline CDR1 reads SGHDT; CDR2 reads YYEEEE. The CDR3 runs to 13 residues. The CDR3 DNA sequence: TGTGCCAGCAGCAAAAGACGCCTATATGGCTACACCTTC. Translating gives CASSKRRLYGYTF.

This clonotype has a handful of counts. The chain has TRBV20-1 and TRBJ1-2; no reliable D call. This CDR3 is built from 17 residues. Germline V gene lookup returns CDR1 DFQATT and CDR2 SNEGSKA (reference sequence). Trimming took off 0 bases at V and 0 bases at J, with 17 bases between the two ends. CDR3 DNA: TGCAGTGCTAGAGATTCAAGATCCCCGACCCCTAACTATGGCTACACCTTC. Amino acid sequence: CSARDSRSPTPNYGYTF.

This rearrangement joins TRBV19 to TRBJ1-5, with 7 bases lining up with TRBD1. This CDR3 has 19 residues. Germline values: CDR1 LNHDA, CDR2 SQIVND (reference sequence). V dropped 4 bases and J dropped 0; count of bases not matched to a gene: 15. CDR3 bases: TGTGCCAGTAGTAGCCGTTTACCGGGACAGCAATATAGCAATCAGCCCCAGCATTTT. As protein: CASSSRLPGQQYSNQPQHF.

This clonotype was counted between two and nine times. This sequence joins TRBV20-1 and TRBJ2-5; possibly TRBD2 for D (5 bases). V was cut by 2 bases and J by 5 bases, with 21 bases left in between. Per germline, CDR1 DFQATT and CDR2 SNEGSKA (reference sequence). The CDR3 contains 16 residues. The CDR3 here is CSARTSLVRVEETQYF. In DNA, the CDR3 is TGCAGTGCTAGAACCTCCCTTGTGAGGGTTGAGGAGACCCAGTACTTC.